These 2 T cell receptor beta chains were all obtained from the same sample, sequenced in a study of blood T cells in healthy people across ages (dated by TCRdb to between 2014 and 2017). Library generation was performed with 5' RACE. Sequenced using an Illumina HiSeq 2500. A second roughly 6 to 12 cycle PCR used a sample-barcoded 5' primer and a J-beta primer mix. The public sequencing data were trimmed at Q25 with fastp and processed into clonotypes with MiXCR by TCRdb, which kept only in-frame beta chains. Each entry is one CDR3 protein sequence, shown with its most common DNA and genes. This sample holds 800,000 or so distinct CDR3 sequences; 20% to 25% were observed only once. The ten largest clonotypes hold under 4% of the sample. Another study also made use of these data, one on T cells of mothers and their children.

The sample was blood. These receptors came from a boy aged 5-17 years in good health.

V usage is TRBV28 and J usage is TRBJ2-2; TRBD2 matches 12 bases. This CDR3 spans 17 amino acids. With 2 bases clipped from V and 8 bases from J, the junction kept 9 bases outside the gene matches. CDR1 MDHEN and CDR2 SYDVKM come from the germline V gene. The CDR3 nucleotides are TGTGCCAGCAGTTTAAGGGGACTAGCGGGTCGATCTGGGGAGCTGTTTTTT. It codes for CASSLRGLAGRSGELFF.

This clonotype showed up just a few times. This chain joins TRBV2 and TRBJ2-7; D ambiguous. The V and J ends lost 4 bases and 6 bases respectively, with 4 bases between them. The CDR3 is 10 residues long. Germline assignment: CDR1 SNHLY and CDR2 FYNNEI. The CDR3 spells CASSVLEQYF. The CDR3 nucleotides are TGTGCCAGCAGTGTTCTCGAGCAGTACTTC. The entire variable domain, with the rest obtained from reference TRBV2 and TRBJ2-7, is as follows: EPEVTQTPSHQVTQMGQEVILRCVPISNHLYFYWYRQILGQKVEFLVSFYNNEISEKSEIFDDQFSVERPDGSNFTLKIRSTKLEDSAMYFCASSVLEQYFGPGTRLTVT.